The 25 T cell receptor beta chains given below trace back to one sample, sequenced in a study of T cell repertoires in cytomegalovirus infection. Via MiXCR, TCRdb re-called the reads, giving one row per CDR3 protein. Of around 550,000 distinct CDR3 sequences in the sample, around 27% were seen once. Source material: PBMCs. The source is a human donor in good health (CMV status not recorded). Some clones in this sample may be carry-over from other donors' samples.

The table lists this clonotype with a few counts. The chain is built from TRBV6-2 or TRBV6-3 and TRBJ2-4; no reliable D call. Germline V gene sequence: CDR1 MNHEY, CDR2 SVGEGT. Trimming removed 8 bases at V and 9 bases at J, with 8 bases between. The CDR3 loop spans 10 amino acids. The CDR3 is CASGHGIQYF. CDR3 nucleotide sequence: TGTGCCAGCGGTCACGGCATTCAGTACTTC.

In this sample, this clonotype turned up many times. The chain uses TRBV7-2 and TRBJ2-7; 9 bases are a match to TRBD1. The CDR3 has 15 residues. Germline V gives CDR1 SGHTA, CDR2 FQGNSA. The ends lost 5 bases at V and 4 bases at J; junction bases unmatched: 9. The CDR3 loop is CASSASPGQGYEQYF. The DNA of the CDR3 is TGTGCCAGCAGCGCTTCCCCGGGACAGGGTTACGAGCAGTACTTC.

CDR3 nucleotide sequence: TGTGCCAGCAGGGCAGACCCTTATGAGCAGTACTTC. Its translation: CASRADPYEQYF. The chain combines TRBV2 with TRBJ2-7; no definite D call. Trimming cost V 6 bases and J 7 bases, with 13 bases left between them. There are 12 residues in the CDR3. From germline, CDR1 is SNHLY and CDR2 FYNNEI.

The genes are TRBV9 and TRBJ2-1; 10 nucleotides agree with TRBD2. The germline gives CDR1 SGDLS, CDR2 YYNGEE. The CDR3 spans 16 residues. J gave up 6 bases and V 2 bases, and 8 bases lay outside the gene matches. DNA of the CDR3: TGTGCCAGCAGCGTCGGTCTAGCGGGAGCTTCCAATGAGCAGTTCTTC. The encoded protein is CASSVGLAGASNEQFF.

This clonotype was counted only a few times. The chain has TRBV10-3 and TRBJ2-7; D may be TRBD1 or TRBD2 (7 bases each). The germline V and J ends were trimmed by 0 bases and 3 bases, with 12 bases remaining between them. This CDR3 has 15 residues. Looked up from germline, CDR1 is ENHRY and CDR2 is SYGVKD. The DNA for the CDR3 is TGTGCCATCAGTGAGTCGGGAGGGGGCGGCTACGAGCAGTACTTC. Its protein is CAISESGGGGYEQYF.

This chain joins TRBV4-1 and TRBJ1-4; no clear D. Germline V gene lookup returns CDR1 MGHRA and CDR2 YSYEKL. V was clipped by 3 bases and J by 7 bases, with 18 bases between them. CDR3 size: 16 residues. The CDR3 nucleotides read TGCGCCAGCAGCCACCTATTCAAAGGTCGCTTTGAAAAACTGTTTTTT. Amino acids: CASSHLFKGRFEKLFF.

The chain has TRBV10-3 and TRBJ1-5; the D gene is possibly TRBD1 (5 bases). CDR3 length equals 15 residues. The germline V gene has CDR1 ENHRY and CDR2 SYGVKD. Trimming left V 4 bases short and J 7 bases short, with 17 bases between. This CDR3 is CAISATGTQPQPQHF. The CDR3 nucleotides are TGTGCCATCAGTGCCACCGGGACCCAACCACAGCCCCAGCATTTT.

This clonotype was counted ten times or more. The chain is built from TRBV7-2 and TRBJ2-4; D not certain. Per the germline V gene, CDR1 is SGHTA and CDR2 is FQGNSA. The CDR3 is 14 residues long. Trimming took 7 bases from V and 7 from J, leaving 17 bases between them. The CDR3 nucleotides are TGTGCCAGCAAGGAAAGTCGGTCGGACAACATTCAGTACTTC. Translation gives CASKESRSDNIQYF.

The genes are TRBV6-2 or TRBV6-3 and TRBJ1-5, with a tentative D call TRBD1 (6 bases). From germline, CDR1 is MNHEY and CDR2 SVGEGT. V was pared by 6 bases and J by 5 bases, with 14 bases between. The CDR3 consists of 14 residues. In DNA form, the CDR3 reads TGTGCCAGCAGACTGGACAGTTCGCATCAGCCCCAGCATTTT. Translating it yields CASRLDSSHQPQHF.

A note on this clonotype: Given a much more abundant clone one base away, this may be a read error. This rearrangement joins TRBV11-2 to TRBJ2-1; D is unclear. The CDR3 is 12 residues long. Germline CDR1 and CDR2: SGHAT and FQNNGV. V was cut by 0 bases and J by 5 bases, with 2 bases left in between. The CDR3 reads CASSLEHNEQFF. CDR3 coding DNA: TGTGCCAGCAGCTTAGAACACAATGAGCAGTTCTTC.

J is TRBJ1-2 and V is TRBV28; tentative D call: TRBD1 (5 bases). This CDR3 contains 11 residues. Trimming removed 6 bases at V and 9 bases at J, with 11 bases between. In germline, CDR1 is MDHEN, CDR2 SYDVKM. The CDR3 protein is CASRTRESYTF. The CDR3 DNA reads TGTGCCAGCAGGACCAGGGAGAGCTACACCTTC.

The sample holds many counts of this clonotype. The V gene is TRBV7-6, the J gene TRBJ2-2; 8 bases line up with TRBD2. In germline, CDR1 is SGHVS, CDR2 FNYEAQ. The CDR3 is 17 residues long. V was clipped by 2 bases and J by 3 bases; unmatched bases: 8. The CDR3 DNA is TGTGCCAGCAGCTTACCTATAGCGGGAAAATACACCGGGGAGCTGTTTTTT. This encodes CASSLPIAGKYTGELFF.

This clonotype has just a few counts. The chain joins TRBV7-2 to TRBJ2-4, with D perhaps being TRBD1 or TRBD2 (5 bases each). The germline gives CDR1 SGHTA, CDR2 FQGNSA. Trimming took 3 bases from V and 7 from J, leaving 13 bases between them. The CDR3 runs 14 residues. DNA for the CDR3: TGTGCCAGCAGCTTTGTAAGCTGGGGGAACATTCAGTACTTC. Translation: CASSFVSWGNIQYF.

The rearrangement links TRBV10-3 to TRBJ2-6; a possible D gene is TRBD1 (6 bases). The germline gives CDR1 ENHRY, CDR2 SYGVKD. This CDR3 region has 16 residues. The V gene lost 10 bases and the J gene lost 2 bases, with 18 bases spanning the gap. The CDR3: CATSGTTPTGANVLTF. As DNA, the CDR3 is TGTGCCACCTCCGGGACAACCCCCACTGGGGCCAACGTCCTGACTTTC.

At least ten counts were recorded for this clonotype. The V and J genes are TRBV7-2 and TRBJ1-1; D remains ambiguous. V lost 2 bases to trimming and J lost 2 bases, with 9 bases between them. Germline CDR1 SGHTA, CDR2 FQGNSA. This CDR3 contains 14 residues. CDR3 in amino acids: CASSLTPRNTEAFF. The CDR3 nucleotides are TGTGCCAGCAGCTTAACTCCCAGAAACACTGAAGCTTTCTTT.

This chain links TRBV2 with TRBJ2-3; D is possibly TRBD1 (6 bases). Germline assignment: CDR1 SNHLY and CDR2 FYNNEI. V lost 1 base, J lost 3 bases, and 11 bases lay in between. The CDR3 consists of 15 residues. This CDR3 reads CASSEEGDVTDTQYF. CDR3 nucleotides: TGTGCCAGCAGTGAAGAGGGGGACGTGACAGATACGCAGTATTTT.

This clonotype was seen just once. This chain connects TRBV7-9 to TRBJ2-5, with a weak D call TRBD1 (6 bases). This CDR3 spans 14 amino acids. CDR1 is SEHNR, CDR2 FQNEAQ, per germline (reference sequence). The V end lost 2 bases, the J end lost 5 bases, and 12 bases lay between the germline ends. This CDR3 is CASSLLSGVETQYF. Written as DNA, the CDR3 is TGTGCCAGCAGCTTACTATCAGGGGTGGAGACCCAGTACTTC.

The table lists this clonotype with a few counts. The chain combines TRBV28 with TRBJ2-3; 8 bases map to TRBD1. From germline, CDR1 is MDHEN and CDR2 SYDVKM. CDR3 length equals 16 residues. J lost 1 base, V lost 4 bases, and 7 bases had no gene match. CDR3 in DNA: TGTGCCAGCAGTTCCCCGACAGGGGTCGGCACAGATACGCAGTATTTT. Residues: CASSSPTGVGTDTQYF.

This chain connects TRBV7-4 to TRBJ2-4; D may be TRBD2 (5 bases). Germline V gene lookup returns CDR1 SGHVT and CDR2 SQSDAQ. The CDR3 contains 13 residues. Trimming cost V 7 bases and J 7 bases, with 14 bases left between them. The CDR3 DNA sequence: TGTGCCAGCACCTCCGGGAACATCAACATTCAGTACTTC. Residues: CASTSGNINIQYF.

This chain links TRBV29-1 with TRBJ1-3; D not resolved. This CDR3 region has 11 residues. CDR1 and CDR2 from the germline V gene are SQVTM and ANQGSEA. V was trimmed by 5 bases and J by 0 bases, leaving 2 bases between them. CDR3 coding DNA: TGCAGCGTTCGCTCTGGAAACACCATATATTTT. It yields the protein CSVRSGNTIYF.

The V and J genes are TRBV4-1 and TRBJ2-3; 8 positions match TRBD1. The CDR3 spans 16 residues. Germline CDR1 and CDR2: MGHRA and YSYEKL. The trim removed 0 bases at V and 7 bases at J, leaving 9 bases unmatched. The CDR3 bases are TGCGCCAGCAGCCAAGAGCCCGGACAGGGAGGTTATACGCAGTATTTT. Amino acids: CASSQEPGQGGYTQYF.

This clonotype has just a few counts. This chain links TRBV12-3 or TRBV12-4 with TRBJ2-1, with no clear D. The ends were cut back, 6 bases at V and 6 bases at J, with 12 bases in the middle. The CDR3 extends over 13 amino acids. This CDR3 reads CASSQRRGNEQFF. Written as DNA, the CDR3 is TGTGCCAGCAGCCAGCGCCGTGGCAATGAGCAGTTCTTC.

In DNA form, the CDR3 reads TGCGCCAGCAGCCAAGGGACTAGCGGGAGGGCGGTCGGGGAGCTGTTTTTT. Encoded protein: CASSQGTSGRAVGELFF. This chain links TRBV4-3 with TRBJ2-2; 15 bases match TRBD2. With 1 base clipped from V and 7 bases from J, the junction kept 4 bases outside the gene matches. The CDR3 has 17 amino acids. In germline, CDR1 is LGHNA, CDR2 YSLEER.

The chain recombines TRBV14 with TRBJ2-1; 15 nucleotides align to TRBD2. The CDR3 has 17 amino acids. Per germline, CDR1 SGHDN and CDR2 FVKESK. J was trimmed by 9 bases and V by 1 base; bases with no gene match: 7. CDR3 sequence: CASSQVIRTSGRVEQFF. CDR3 in DNA: TGTGCCAGCAGCCAAGTTATTCGGACTAGCGGGAGGGTTGAGCAGTTCTTC.

V and J are TRBV6-2 or TRBV6-3 and TRBJ2-6; the D gene is possibly TRBD1 (5 bases). Germline loops: CDR1 MNHEY, CDR2 SVGEGT. V lost 7 bases to trimming and J lost 2 bases, with 9 bases between them. This CDR3 contains 14 residues. The CDR3 is CASTQGTGANVLTF. The DNA for the CDR3 is TGTGCCAGCACGCAGGGAACTGGGGCCAACGTCCTGACTTTC.